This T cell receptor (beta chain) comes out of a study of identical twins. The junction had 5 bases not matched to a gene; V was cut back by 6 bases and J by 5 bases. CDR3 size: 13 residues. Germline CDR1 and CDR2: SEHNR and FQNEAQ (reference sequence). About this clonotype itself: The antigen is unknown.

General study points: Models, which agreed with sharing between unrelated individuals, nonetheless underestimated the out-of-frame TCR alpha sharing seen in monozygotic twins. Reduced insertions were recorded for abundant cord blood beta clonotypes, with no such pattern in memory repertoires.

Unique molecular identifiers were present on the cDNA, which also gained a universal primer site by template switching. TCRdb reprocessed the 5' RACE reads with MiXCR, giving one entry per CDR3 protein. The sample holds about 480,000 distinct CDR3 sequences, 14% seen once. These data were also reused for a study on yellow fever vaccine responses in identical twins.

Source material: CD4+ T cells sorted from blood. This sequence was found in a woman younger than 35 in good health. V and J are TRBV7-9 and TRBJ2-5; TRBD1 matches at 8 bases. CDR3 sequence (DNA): TGTGCCAGCAGAGGACAGGGTTATGAGACCCAGTACTTC. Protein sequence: CASRGQGYETQYF.